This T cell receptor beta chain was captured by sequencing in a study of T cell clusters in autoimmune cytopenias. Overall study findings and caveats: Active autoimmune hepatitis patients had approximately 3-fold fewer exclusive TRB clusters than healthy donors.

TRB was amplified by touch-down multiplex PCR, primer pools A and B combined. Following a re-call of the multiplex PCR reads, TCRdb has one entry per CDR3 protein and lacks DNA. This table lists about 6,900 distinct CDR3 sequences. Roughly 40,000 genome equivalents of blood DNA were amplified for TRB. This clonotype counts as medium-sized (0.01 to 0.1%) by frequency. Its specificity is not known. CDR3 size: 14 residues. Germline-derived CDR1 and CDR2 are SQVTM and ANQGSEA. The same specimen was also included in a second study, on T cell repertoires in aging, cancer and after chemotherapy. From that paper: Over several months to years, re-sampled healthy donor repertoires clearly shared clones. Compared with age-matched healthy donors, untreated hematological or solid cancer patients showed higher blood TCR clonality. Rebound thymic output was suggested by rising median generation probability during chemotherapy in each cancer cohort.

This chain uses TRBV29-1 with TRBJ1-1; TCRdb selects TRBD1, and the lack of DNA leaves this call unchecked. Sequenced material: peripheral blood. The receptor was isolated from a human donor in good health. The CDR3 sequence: CSVGPTGDGTEAFF.